This TCR beta chain originates from a study of regulatory T cells in long-lasting Graves disease. Overall study findings and caveats: Persistent patients had more shared public clonotypes (around 3,000) than new patients (roughly 970). Persistent disease exhibited a predilection for TRBV28, TRBJ1-2 and TRBJ2-5.

The CDR3 runs to 17 residues. Trimming cost V 5 bases and J 2 bases, with 20 bases left between them. Looked up from germline, CDR1 is SGHRS and CDR2 is YFSETQ. The time point was: persistent/refractory GD, antithyroid drugs over 5 years with positive TRAb. PBMC-extracted RNA yielded the TCR library. It was American Thyroid Association guidelines that determined Graves' disease diagnosis. The TCR beta library used iRepertoire HTBI primers with Arm-PCR amplification of CDR3. TCRdb recomputed calls from the multiplex PCR reads with MiXCR, one row per CDR3 protein. The repertoire holds 400,000 or so distinct CDR3 sequences, with 23% as singletons. In this sample, this clonotype turned up once. Its antigen is currently unknown.

The source is a female donor with Graves disease. V gene TRBV5-1 combines with J gene TRBJ2-4, with D possibly being TRBD2 (6 bases). The sample consisted of peripheral blood mononuclear cells (PBMCs), taken when the disease was refractory, from a patient treated with antithyroid drugs. CDR3 residues: CASSPGTGGSPKNIQYF. Written as DNA, the CDR3 is TGCGCCAGCAGTCCCGGGACTGGCGGGTCGCCCAAAAACATTCAGTACTTC.